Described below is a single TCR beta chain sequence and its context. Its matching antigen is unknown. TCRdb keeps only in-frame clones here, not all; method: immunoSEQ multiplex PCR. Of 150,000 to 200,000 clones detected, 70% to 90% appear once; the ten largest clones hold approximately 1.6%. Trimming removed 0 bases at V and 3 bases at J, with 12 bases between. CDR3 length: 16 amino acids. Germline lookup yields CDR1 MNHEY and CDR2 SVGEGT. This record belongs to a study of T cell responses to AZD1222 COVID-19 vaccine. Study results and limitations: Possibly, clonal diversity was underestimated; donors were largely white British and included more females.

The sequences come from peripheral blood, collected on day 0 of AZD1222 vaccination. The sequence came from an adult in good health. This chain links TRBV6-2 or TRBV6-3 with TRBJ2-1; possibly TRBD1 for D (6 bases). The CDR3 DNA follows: TGTGCCAGCAGTTACTCGACAGGTGAGATCTACAATGAGCAGTTCTTC. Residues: CASSYSTGEIYNEQFF.